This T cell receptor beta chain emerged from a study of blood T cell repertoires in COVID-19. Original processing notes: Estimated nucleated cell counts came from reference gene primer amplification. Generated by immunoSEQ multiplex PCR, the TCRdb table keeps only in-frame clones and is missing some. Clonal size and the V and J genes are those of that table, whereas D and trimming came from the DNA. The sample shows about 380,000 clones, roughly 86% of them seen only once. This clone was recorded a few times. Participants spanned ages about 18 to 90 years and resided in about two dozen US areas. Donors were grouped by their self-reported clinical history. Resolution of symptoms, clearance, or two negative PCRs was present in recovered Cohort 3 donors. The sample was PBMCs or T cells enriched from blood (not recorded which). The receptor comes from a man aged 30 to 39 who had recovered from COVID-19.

Here the CDR3 reads CASSSDPGWGTEAFF. The CDR3, as DNA: TGTGCCAGCAGTTCGGATCCGGGGTGGGGCACTGAAGCTTTCTTT. J is TRBJ1-1 and V is TRBV7-8; no reliable D call. V gave up 6 bases and J gave up 4 bases, with 18 bases separating them. The germline gives CDR1 SGHVS, CDR2 FQNEAQ. The CDR3 contains 15 residues.